This TCR beta chain was sequenced in a study of response to subunit inactivated influenza vaccine. Study-level findings and limits: Seasonal influenza vaccination, on each occasion, was suggested by the authors to recruit few new T cells.

On this clonotype: What it binds is unknown.

A single record per CDR3 protein comes from TCRdb applying MiXCR to the RT-PCR reads. The profile covers a few hundred thousand distinct CDR3 sequences, with 14% appearing a single time and more than 9.5% taken by the ten largest. The origin of this receptor is a man aged 45-65 years who received an inactivated influenza vaccine. The sequencing here drew on PBMCs from blood, taken roughly 12 days after vaccination.

The CDR3 loop is CASSFPGTGNPYEQYF. In nucleotides, the CDR3 is TGTGCCAGCAGTTTCCCCGGGACAGGAAACCCCTACGAGCAGTACTTC. The V call is TRBV28, the J call TRBJ2-7, with 8 nucleotides matching TRBD1. Germline V gene data show CDR1 as MDHEN and CDR2 as SYDVKM. V lost 3 bases, J lost 2 bases, and 9 bases stayed unmatched. This CDR3 comprises 16 residues.